This record covers a single T cell receptor beta chain. Only in-frame clones appear in the TCRdb table, and some are missing; sequencing was by immunoSEQ multiplex PCR. The repertoire includes around 230,000 clones, about four fifths of them detected once, and around 9.6% sits in the top ten. The CDR3 has 18 residues. Trimming at V came to 4 bases and at J to 0 bases, leaving 7 bases not matched to a gene. Germline CDR1 reads KGHSH; CDR2 reads LQKENI. The sample comes from a study of blood T cell repertoires in COVID-19. Study as a whole: The United States, Italy and Spain were the sources of the acute and convalescent COVID-19 samples. T cells, B-cell-depleted T cells, or PBMCs supplied cDNA or gDNA.

This receptor was identified in an elderly woman with acute or convalescent COVID-19. The source material was peripheral blood. V is TRBV18 and J is TRBJ2-5; 14 positions match TRBD2. The CDR3 is CASSLGLAGGPNQETQYF. The CDR3 nucleotides read TGTGCCAGCTCACTCGGACTAGCGGGGGGCCCGAACCAAGAGACCCAGTACTTC.